This T cell receptor (beta chain) was recovered during a study of shared clonotypes between healthy human individuals (dated by TCRdb to about 2020). In the study overall: Three men and two women, aged 18 to 49 years, made up the cohort. Per donor, three plates each were used for CD4 naive and CD4 memory, two for CD8 naive, and one for CD8 memory. To estimate repertoire size and how much clonotype sharing occurs between individuals, the study deeply sequenced the blood TCR repertoires of a handful of healthy adults. To increase sequencing depth and limit assay-specific biases, different laboratories used diverse techniques to prepare libraries and sequence TCR repertoires. Leukapheresis yielded between about 0.94 and 8.9 billion PBMCs per donor.

The donors were healthy, HIV-negative adults with no recently reported acute infections or vaccinations. All donors were Caucasian adults living in Nashville, Tennessee, USA. Magnetic negative selection was used to enrich CD4+ T cells, after which naive cells were positively selected on CD45RA and the negative fraction became the memory subset. Blood was obtained by leukapheresis, after which PBMCs were separated by Ficoll-Histopaque density gradient centrifugation and cryopreserved in liquid nitrogen vapor phase. Analytical flow cytometry was used to check the purity and quantity of every magnetically sorted T cell population. Genomic DNA was isolated from every sorted fraction and measured by UV absorbance on a Nanodrop 2000c. Using the deep immunoSEQ assay, multiplex PCR amplified TCR CDR3 regions from genomic DNA. Extracted genomic DNA from each cell subset was distributed evenly across all wells of several immunoSEQ 96-well plates, and each plate was treated as a replicate. For sorted subsets, around 0.2 ug of genomic DNA, equivalent to 25,000 to 35,000 T cell genomes, went into each replicate PCR. Purified libraries were quantified with a Qubit 3.0 fluorometer, sized on a Bioanalyzer 2100, and re-quantified with the KAPA Library Quantification kit. Every immunoSEQ 96-well plate was sequenced on a dedicated single-read 150-cycle Illumina NextSeq 550 flow cell. From the authors' description of their analysis: Because the immunoSEQ output held only junctional sequences and lacked quality scores, the filtering could not match the filtering applied to full-length reads. Sequences were annotated with PyIR, a Python wrapper for IgBLAST v1.9, and V/J genes and CDR3 were assigned using IMGT germline references. Reads were removed for weak V/J assignments (E-value above 1e-6), missing CDR3, stop codons, out-of-frame junctions, or ambiguous translated residues. V3J clonotypes were defined as sequences sharing the same inferred V gene, J gene, and CDR3 amino acid sequence. Percentage overlap between repertoires was calculated by dividing the number of shared unique clonotypes by the size of the smaller repertoire. RTK rarefaction, the Chao1 estimator, and Recon v2.1 estimates of unobserved clonotypes were used to assess repertoire richness. Generation probabilities for all TCRbeta clonotypes obtained by the gDNA method from a handful of donors were computed using OLGA. In its TCRdb copy, this immuneACCESS table keeps in-frame sequences only and misses some clones. Where compared with another copy, unresolved V genes explain less than half of these, and the others have no known cause. The DNA gave D and trimming, while V, J and clone size come from that table. For this sample there are under 1,100,000 clones; around 74% appear just once. Of the sample, 1.4% to 1.5% falls within the top ten clones.

The CDR3 contains 13 residues, cysteine and phenylalanine counted. The entry retains the CDR3 DNA only, 39 bases that are in frame from base 1. Via the germline V gene, CDR1 is SNHLY and CDR2 FYNNEI. The full study reports these points: Higher generation probabilities were observed for clonotypes shared by all four sorted-subset donors than for non-shared clonotypes. Because the study included a small number of donors, the genetic and exposure-history diversity represented was limited. Based on pairwise subsampling, the degree of clonotype sharing among donors was expected to be affected by sequencing depth. Only blood was sampled, and tissue TCR repertoires likely differ from those in blood. Incomplete sequencing was indicated by rarefaction of sorted-subset datasets, despite the large sequencing depth. Approximately 4.8% of naive CD4, 3.5% of naive CD8, approximately 2% of memory CD4, and 0.4% of memory CD8 clonotypes were shared across several donors. Naive subsets generally had larger estimated clonotype richness than memory subsets did.

This clone was recorded a few times. No cognate antigen has been identified for it. The record has no base qualities; no much larger clone is one base away. The V and J genes are TRBV2 and TRBJ2-5; a tentative D match to TRBD1 spans 6 bases. The DNA end favors TRBJ2-7, so the J call may be wrong. This clonotype was sampled from a man aged 18 to 30 in good health. Sequencing input: memory CD4+ T cells sorted from blood. The sample's cell subset or site label, in plain terms: CD45RA-negative fraction. The sequenced DNA: TGTGCCAGCAGTGGTGGCCAGGGGAACGAGCAGTACTTC. This codes for CASSGGQGNEQYF.